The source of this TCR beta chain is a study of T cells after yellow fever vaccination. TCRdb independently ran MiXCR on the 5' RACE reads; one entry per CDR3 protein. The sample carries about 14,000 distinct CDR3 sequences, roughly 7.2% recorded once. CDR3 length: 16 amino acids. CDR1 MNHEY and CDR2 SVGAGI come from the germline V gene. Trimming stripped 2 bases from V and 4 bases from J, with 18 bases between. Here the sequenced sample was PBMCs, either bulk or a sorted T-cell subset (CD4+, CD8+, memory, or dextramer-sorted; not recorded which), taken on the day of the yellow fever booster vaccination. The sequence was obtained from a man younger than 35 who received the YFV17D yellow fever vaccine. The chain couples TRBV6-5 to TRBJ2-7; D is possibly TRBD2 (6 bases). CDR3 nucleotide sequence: TGTGCCAGCAGTTACCGAGGTTTGGGGAGCGGGTACGAGCAGTACTTC. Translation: CASSYRGLGSGYEQYF.